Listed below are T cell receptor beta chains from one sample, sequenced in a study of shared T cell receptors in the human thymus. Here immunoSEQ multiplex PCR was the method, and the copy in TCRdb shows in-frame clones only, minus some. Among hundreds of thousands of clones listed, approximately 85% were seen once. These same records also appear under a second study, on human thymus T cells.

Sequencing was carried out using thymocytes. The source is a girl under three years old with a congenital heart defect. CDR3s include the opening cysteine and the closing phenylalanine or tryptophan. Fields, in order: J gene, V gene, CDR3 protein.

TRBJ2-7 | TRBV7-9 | CASRGFRDRDSYEQYF
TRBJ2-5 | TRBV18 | CASSPQRTVTFQETQYF
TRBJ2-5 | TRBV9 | CASSVESDRGYQETQYF
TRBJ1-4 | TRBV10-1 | CASSTGLPEGKLFF
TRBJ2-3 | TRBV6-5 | CASSYSIGTPRDTQYF
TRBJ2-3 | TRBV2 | CAPAGIGGGDTQYF
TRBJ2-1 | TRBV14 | CASSVRDLGTNEQFF
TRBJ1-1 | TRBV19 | CASSSGRSSGNTEAFF
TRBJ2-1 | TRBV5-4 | CASSGPTGGPTYNEQFF
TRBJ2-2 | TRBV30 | CAWSVLTGELFF
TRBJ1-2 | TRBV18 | CASSPPSGINYGYTF
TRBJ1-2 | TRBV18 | CASSPTGRGARYGYTF
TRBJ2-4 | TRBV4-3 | CASSHLFHRDRENIQYF
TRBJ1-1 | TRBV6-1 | CASSRTGVDTEAFF
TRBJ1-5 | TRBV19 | CASSTRGQGLNSNQPQHF
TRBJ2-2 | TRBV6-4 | CASSVKTDTGELFF
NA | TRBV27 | CASRPGGQGAYEQYF
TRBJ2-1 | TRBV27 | CASSLDRGIGSGEQFF
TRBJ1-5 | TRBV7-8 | CASSLWEYSNQPQHF
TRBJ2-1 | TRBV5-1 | CASSPSGVDEQFF
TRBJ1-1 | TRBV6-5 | CASSVDQGRTGAFF
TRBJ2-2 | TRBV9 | CASSVGGAVGTGELFF
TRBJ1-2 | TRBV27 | CASRAAGGYYGYTF
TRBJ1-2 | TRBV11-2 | CASSAGQGTCYTF
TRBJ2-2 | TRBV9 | CASSGRMPGLALPFANTGELFF
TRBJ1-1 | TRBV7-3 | CASSSDGGNTEAFF
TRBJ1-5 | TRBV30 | CAWQGLRENSNQPQHF
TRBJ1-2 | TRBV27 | CASSLSLGGQGNIMAGYTF
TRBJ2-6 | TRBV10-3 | CAITPGQGTGANVLTF
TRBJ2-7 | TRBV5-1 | CASSLWTGDLYYEQYF
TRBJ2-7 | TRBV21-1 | CASSNEAQGFAYEQYF
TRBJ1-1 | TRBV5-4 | CASSSEGGSMNTEAFF
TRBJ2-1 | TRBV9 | CASSTKDWSSYNEQFF
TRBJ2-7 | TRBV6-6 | CASSYSQGSDEQYF
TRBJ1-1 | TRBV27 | CASSPTGSGTEAFF
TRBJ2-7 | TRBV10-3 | CAISGPTPSGGTYEQYF